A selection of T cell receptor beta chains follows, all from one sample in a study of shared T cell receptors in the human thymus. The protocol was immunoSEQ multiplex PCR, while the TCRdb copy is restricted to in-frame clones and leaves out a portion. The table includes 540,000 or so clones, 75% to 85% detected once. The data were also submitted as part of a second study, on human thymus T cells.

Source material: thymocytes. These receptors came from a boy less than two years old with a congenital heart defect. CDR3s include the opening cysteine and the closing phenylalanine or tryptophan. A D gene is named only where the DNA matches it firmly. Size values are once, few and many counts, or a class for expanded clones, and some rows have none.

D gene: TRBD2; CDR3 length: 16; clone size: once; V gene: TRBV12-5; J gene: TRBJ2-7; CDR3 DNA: TGTGCTAGTGGTTCCACCCTAGCGGGAGAGTCCTACGAGCAGTACTTC; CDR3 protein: CASGSTLAGESYEQYF
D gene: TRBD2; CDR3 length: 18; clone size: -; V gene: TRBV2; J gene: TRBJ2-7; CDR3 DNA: TGTGCCAGCAGCCGGTGGAGGACTAGCGGGAGGGCCTCCTACGAGCAGTACTTC; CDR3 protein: CASSRWRTSGRASYEQYF
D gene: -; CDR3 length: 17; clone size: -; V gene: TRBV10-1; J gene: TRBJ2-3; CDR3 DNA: TGCGCCAGCAGTGAGTCGACCAGCGGTGTCGGCACAGATACGCAGTATTTT; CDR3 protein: CASSESTSGVGTDTQYF
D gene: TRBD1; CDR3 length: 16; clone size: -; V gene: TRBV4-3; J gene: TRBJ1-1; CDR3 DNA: TGCGCCAGCAGCCAAGATGTACAGGGGGCCCACACTGAAGCTTTCTTT; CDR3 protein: CASSQDVQGAHTEAFF
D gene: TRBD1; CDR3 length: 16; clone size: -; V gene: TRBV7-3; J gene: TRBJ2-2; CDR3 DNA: TGTGCCAGCAGCTTAAAGGACAGGGGCAGCACCGGGGAGCTGTTTTTT; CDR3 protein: CASSLKDRGSTGELFF
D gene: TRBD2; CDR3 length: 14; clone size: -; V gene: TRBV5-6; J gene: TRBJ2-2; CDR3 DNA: TGTGCCAGCAGTCCAGCGGGAGGGCCCGGGGAGCTGTTTTTT; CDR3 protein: CASSPAGGPGELFF
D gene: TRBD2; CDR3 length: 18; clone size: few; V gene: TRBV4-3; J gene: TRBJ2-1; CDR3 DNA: TGCGCCAGCAGCCAAGATGGAAGCGGGAGGGCCTCGGGGAATGAGCAGTTCTTC; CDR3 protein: CASSQDGSGRASGNEQFF
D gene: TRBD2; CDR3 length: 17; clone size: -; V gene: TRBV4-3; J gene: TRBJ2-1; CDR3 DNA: TGCGCCAGCAGCCACGCGGGACTACTCAGCTCCTACAATGAGCAGTTCTTC; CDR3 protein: CASSHAGLLSSYNEQFF
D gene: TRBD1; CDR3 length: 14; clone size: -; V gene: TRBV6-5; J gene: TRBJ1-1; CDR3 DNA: TGTGCCAGTTACAGGGGGGGGATGAACACTGAAGCTTTCTTT; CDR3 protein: CASYRGGMNTEAFF
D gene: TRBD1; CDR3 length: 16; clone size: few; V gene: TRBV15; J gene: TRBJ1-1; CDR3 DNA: TGTGCCACCAGCAGAGAAGACAGGGGGCGCGACACTGAAGCTTTCTTT; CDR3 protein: CATSREDRGRDTEAFF
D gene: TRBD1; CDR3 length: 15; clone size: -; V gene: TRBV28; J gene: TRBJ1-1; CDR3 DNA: TGTGCCAGCAGTTCCAGACAGGGAAAGGGCACTGAAGCTTTCTTT; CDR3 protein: CASSSRQGKGTEAFF
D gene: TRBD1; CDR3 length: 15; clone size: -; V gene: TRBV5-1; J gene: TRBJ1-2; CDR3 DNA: TGCGCCAGCAGCTCGGGGACAGGGAAGGATCGGGGCTACACCTTC; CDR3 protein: CASSSGTGKDRGYTF
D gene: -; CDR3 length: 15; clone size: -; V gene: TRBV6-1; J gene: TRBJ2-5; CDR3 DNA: TGTGCCAGCAGTCCCCGCAGCAGGGCACAAGAGACCCAGTACTTC; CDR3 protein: CASSPRSRAQETQYF
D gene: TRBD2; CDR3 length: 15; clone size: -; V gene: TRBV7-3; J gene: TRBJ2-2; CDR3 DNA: TGTGCCAGCAGCTTAGCTAGCGGATACACCGGGGAGCTGTTTTTT; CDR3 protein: CASSLASGYTGELFF
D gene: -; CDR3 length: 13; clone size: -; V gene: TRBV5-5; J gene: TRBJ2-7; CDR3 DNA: TGTGCCAGCAGCTTCCCGCCAGGGGTCGAGCAGTACTTC; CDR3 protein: CASSFPPGVEQYF
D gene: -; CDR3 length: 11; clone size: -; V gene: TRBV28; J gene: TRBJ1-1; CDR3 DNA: TGTGCCAGCAGTTTAAGAGGTCGAGCTTTCTTT; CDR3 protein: CASSLRGRAFF
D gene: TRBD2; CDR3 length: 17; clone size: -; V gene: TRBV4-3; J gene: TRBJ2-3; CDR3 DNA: TGCGCCAGCAGCCAAAAACCGGGACTAGCGGACACAGATACGCAGTATTTT; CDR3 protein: CASSQKPGLADTDTQYF
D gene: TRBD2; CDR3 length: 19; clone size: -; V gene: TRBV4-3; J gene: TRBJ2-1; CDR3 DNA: TGCGCCAGCAGCCAAGATGAAGGACTAGCGGATGGGCACCACAATGAGCAGTTCTTC; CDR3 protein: CASSQDEGLADGHHNEQFF
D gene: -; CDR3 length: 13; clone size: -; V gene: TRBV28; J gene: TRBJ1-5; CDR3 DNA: TGTGCCAGCACAGACAGGAACAATCAGCCCCAGCATTTT; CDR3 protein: CASTDRNNQPQHF
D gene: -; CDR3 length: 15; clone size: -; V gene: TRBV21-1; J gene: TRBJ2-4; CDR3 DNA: TGTGCCAGCAGCCCTTGGAGACTAGCCAAAAACATTCAGTACTTC; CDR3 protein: CASSPWRLAKNIQYF
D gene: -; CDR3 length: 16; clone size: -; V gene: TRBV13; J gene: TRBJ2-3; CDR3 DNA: TGTGCCAGCAGCCGATCCTCTAGCGTTGGGTTGGATACGCAGTATTTT; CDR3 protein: CASSRSSSVGLDTQYF
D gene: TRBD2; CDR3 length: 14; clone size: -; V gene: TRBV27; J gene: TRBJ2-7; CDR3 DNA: TGTGCCAGCAGTAACCCGGGACTAGTCTACGCGCAGTACTTC; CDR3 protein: CASSNPGLVYAQYF
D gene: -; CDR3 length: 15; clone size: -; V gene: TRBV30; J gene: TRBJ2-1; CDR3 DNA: TGTGCCTGGAGTTTGGTCTGGGGCCTTAACAATGAGCAGTTCTTC; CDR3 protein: CAWSLVWGLNNEQFF
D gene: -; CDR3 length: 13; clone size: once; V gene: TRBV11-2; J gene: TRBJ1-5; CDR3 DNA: TGTGCCAGCAGCGGGGAGGGCGATCAGCCCCAGCATTTT; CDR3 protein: CASSGEGDQPQHF
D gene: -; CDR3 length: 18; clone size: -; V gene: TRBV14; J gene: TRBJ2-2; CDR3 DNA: TGTGCCAGCAGCCCTCGGGACACCTCACACGCGAACACCGGGGAGCTGTTTTTT; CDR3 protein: CASSPRDTSHANTGELFF
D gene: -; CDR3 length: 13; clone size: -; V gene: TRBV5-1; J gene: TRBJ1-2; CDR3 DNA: TGCGCCAGCAGTCGGGACAAAAACTATGGCTACACCTTC; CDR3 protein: CASSRDKNYGYTF
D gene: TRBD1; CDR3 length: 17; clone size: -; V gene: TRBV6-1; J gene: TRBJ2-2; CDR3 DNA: TGTGCCAGCAGTGGGACAGGGATACCGGCGAACACCGGGGAGCTGTTTTTT; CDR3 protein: CASSGTGIPANTGELFF
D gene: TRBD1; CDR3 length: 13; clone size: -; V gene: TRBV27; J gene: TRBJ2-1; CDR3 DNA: TGTGCCAGCAGTGGGTCACAGGGGAATGAGCAGTTCTTC; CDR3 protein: CASSGSQGNEQFF
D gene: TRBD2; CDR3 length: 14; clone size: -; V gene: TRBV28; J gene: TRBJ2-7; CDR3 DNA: TGTGCCAGCAGTTTAGCGGGAGGGAGTTTCGAGCAGTACTTC; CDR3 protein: CASSLAGGSFEQYF
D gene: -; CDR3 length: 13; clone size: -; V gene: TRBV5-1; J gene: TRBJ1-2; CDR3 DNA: TGCGCCAGCAGCTTGGCCACAGACTATGGCTACACCTTC; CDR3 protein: CASSLATDYGYTF
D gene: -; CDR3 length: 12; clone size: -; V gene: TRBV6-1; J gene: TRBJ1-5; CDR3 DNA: TGTGCCAGCAGCCTCAGGGGACAGCCCCAGCATTTT; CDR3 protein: CASSLRGQPQHF
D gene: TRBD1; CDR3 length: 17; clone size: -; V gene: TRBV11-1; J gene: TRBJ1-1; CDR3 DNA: TGTGCCAGCGGACATCCAGGGGGCGCAGAAGTGAACACTGAAGCTTTCTTT; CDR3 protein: CASGHPGGAEVNTEAFF
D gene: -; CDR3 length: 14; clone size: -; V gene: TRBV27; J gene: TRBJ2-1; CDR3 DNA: TGTGCCAGCTCCCCCTCACAGATTAACAATGAGCAGTTCTTC; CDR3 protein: CASSPSQINNEQFF
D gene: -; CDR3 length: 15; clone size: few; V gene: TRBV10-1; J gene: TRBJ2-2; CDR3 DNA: TGCGCCAGCAGTGGGACGGGAGAGCGAGCCGGGGAGCTGTTTTTT; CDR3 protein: CASSGTGERAGELFF
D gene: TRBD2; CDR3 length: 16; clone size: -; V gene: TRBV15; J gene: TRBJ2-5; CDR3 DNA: TGTGCCACCAGCAGATCTAGCGGTCGCTGCCAAGAGACCCAGTACTTC; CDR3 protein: CATSRSSGRCQETQYF
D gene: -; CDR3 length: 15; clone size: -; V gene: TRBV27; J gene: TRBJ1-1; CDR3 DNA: TGTGCCAGCAGTCCCATCGGGGGGCCGAACACTGAAGCTTTCTTT; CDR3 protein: CASSPIGGPNTEAFF
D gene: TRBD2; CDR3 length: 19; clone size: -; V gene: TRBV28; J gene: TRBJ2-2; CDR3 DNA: TGTGCCAGCAGTTTAAAGTACTTAGGGACTAGCGGGTCCACCGGGGAGCTGTTTTTT; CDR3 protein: CASSLKYLGTSGSTGELFF